The clone carrying this T cell receptor beta chain was observed many times. Its antigen remains unknown. The data originate from a study of T cell repertoires in cytomegalovirus infection. Points from the study as a whole: Summed public TCR beta family frequency identified CMV carriers bearing the relevant HLA.

TCRdb reprocessed the reads with MiXCR, giving one entry per CDR3 protein. Of 300,000 to 400,000 distinct CDR3 sequences detected, 15% to 20% appear once; the ten largest clones hold approximately 10%. V was shortened by 4 bases and J by 4 bases, with 16 bases between the two germline ends. The germline gives CDR1 SGHTA, CDR2 FQGNSA. This CDR3 is 15 amino acids long. The receptor was isolated from a human donor in good health (CMV status not recorded). Some clones in this sample may be carry-over from other donors' samples. The rearrangement uses TRBV7-2 and TRBJ1-1, with TRBD1 as a possible D gene (6 bases). The sequencing sample was made of PBMCs. The CDR3 nucleotides are TGTGCCAGCAGCTCTATTCAGGGGTGGAGCACTGAAGCTTTCTTT. Encoded protein: CASSSIQGWSTEAFF.